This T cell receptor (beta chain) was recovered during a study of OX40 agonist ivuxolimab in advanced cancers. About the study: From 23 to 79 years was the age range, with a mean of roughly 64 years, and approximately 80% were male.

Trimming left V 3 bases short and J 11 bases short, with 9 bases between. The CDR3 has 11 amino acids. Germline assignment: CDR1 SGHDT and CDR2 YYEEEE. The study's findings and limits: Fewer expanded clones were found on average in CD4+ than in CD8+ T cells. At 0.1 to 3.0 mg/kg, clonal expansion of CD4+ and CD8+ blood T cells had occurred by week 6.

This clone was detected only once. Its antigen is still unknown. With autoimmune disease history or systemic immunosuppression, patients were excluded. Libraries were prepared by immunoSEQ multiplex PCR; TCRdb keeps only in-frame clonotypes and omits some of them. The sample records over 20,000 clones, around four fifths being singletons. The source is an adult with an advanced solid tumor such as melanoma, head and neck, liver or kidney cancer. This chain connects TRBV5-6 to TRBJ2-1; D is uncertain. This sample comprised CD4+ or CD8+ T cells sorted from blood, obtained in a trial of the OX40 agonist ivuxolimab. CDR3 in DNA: TGTGCCAGCAGCTCCGCCACCAAGCAGTTCTTC. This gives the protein CASSSATKQFF.